Given below is one T cell receptor beta chain in context. Its target is not known. It may be a read error: a sequence one base away is much more abundant. This sample was taken from a study of naive and memory T cell subsets. Findings and caveats of the study: The power law exponent of TCR abundance differed between naive and memory cells. From naive to CM, EM and EMRA, diversity decreased and Gini increased.

CDR3 length: 15 amino acids. Germline CDR1 and CDR2: DFQATT and SNEGSKA (reference sequence). Two oligonucleotides, mixed equimolar, formed the beta constant-region primer covering TRBC1 and TRBC2. An oligonucleotide with the SP2 primer and a 12-nucleotide UMI was ligated to the cDNA 3' end. The ligated cDNA underwent four PCR rounds using SP2 and nested alpha and beta constant-region primers. A single record per CDR3 protein comes from TCRdb applying MiXCR to the UMI-ligation and nested PCR reads. The data hold tens of thousands of distinct CDR3 sequences, with about 7% observed a single time. The V and J genes are TRBV20-1 and TRBJ2-7, with 12 bases matching TRBD2. Input material: central memory CD4+ T cells from blood. The clonotype originates from a human donor in good health. The CDR3, as DNA: TGCATTGCTACCACGACTAGCGGGGGCACCTACGAGCAGTACTTC. Encoded protein: CIATTTSGGTYEQYF.